The present entry profiles one T cell receptor (beta chain) with its context. The sample comes from a study of blood T cell repertoires in COVID-19. Turning to the study itself: The study drew acute and convalescent COVID-19 samples from the United States, Italy and Spain. T cells, B-cell-depleted T cells, or PBMCs supplied cDNA or gDNA.

Authors' analysis steps: Reference gene primer amplification in the assay estimated nucleated cell counts. Data came from immunoSEQ multiplex PCR; TCRdb stores just in-frame clones and leaves some out. Clonal size and the V and J genes are those of that table, whereas D and trimming came from the DNA. Of roughly 200,000 clones listed, 86% are singletons. The germline V and J ends were trimmed by 1 base and 6 bases, with 11 bases remaining between them. The CDR3 length is 14 residues. Germline V gene sequence: CDR1 SGHNT, CDR2 YYREEE (reference sequence). The chain recombines TRBV5-4 with TRBJ2-1, with a possible D match to TRBD1 (6 bases). Sequencing was done on a sample of peripheral blood. The source of this sequence is a woman aged 25-40 years with active or convalescent COVID-19. Written as DNA, the CDR3 is TGTGCCAGCAGCTTGTCAGGGGCCCCCAATGAGCAGTTCTTC. Residues: CASSLSGAPNEQFF.